This TCR beta chain was obtained from a study of graft-versus-host responses after intestinal transplantation. Study context: For around 3 years after anti-thymocyte globulin induction, all recipients took tacrolimus and steroids. Regarding the study as a whole: Recipient marrow held GvH clones, some first seen in ileum or blood.

Only in-frame clones appear in the TCRdb table, and some are missing; sequencing was by immunoSEQ multiplex PCR. The sample holds fewer than 90,000 clones, about 95% seen once. Trimming stripped 5 bases from V and 7 bases from J, with 20 bases between. The CDR3 is 16 residues long. Germline values: CDR1 SGHTA, CDR2 FQGTGA. With regard to this clone: Its antigen remains unidentified.

The TCR sequence derives from a human donor who was the organ donor for an intestinal transplant. The chain carries TRBV7-3 and TRBJ2-2, with D tentatively TRBD1 or TRBD2 (5 bases each). Specimen: unstimulated CD4+ T cells sorted from spleen or lymph node cells, collected before transplant. Here the CDR3 reads CASSKTGTDGGGELFF. CDR3 DNA sequence: TGTGCCAGCAGCAAAACGGGGACGGATGGCGGCGGGGAGCTGTTTTTT.